This entry lists 3 T cell receptor beta chains sequenced from one sample in a study of blood T cell repertoires in COVID-19. Measured with immunoSEQ multiplex PCR; TCRdb has only the in-frame clones, and not every one. The sample holds around 250,000 clones, 86% seen once. The source material was peripheral blood. The receptors stem from a woman older than 75 with COVID-19, enrolled during active disease.

V gene TRBV5-1 combines with J gene TRBJ2-7, with TRBD2 matching over 7 bases. CDR3 size: 15 residues. V gave up 0 bases and J gave up 2 bases; unmatched junction bases: 5. The germline CDR1 and CDR2 sequences are SGHRS and YFSETQ. The CDR3: CASSLAGGGTYEQYV. In DNA, the CDR3 is TGCGCCAGCAGCTTGGCAGGCGGGGGTACCTACGAGCAGTACGTC.

The CDR3 is CASSSGASGGAYEQYF. The CDR3 region has the DNA TGCGCCAGCAGCTCTGGAGCTAGCGGGGGGGCCTACGAGCAGTACTTC. The chain couples TRBV5-1 to TRBJ2-7; 12 bases fit TRBD2. The CDR3 loop spans 16 amino acids. V shed 3 bases and J 2 bases; nucleotides not matched to a gene: 6. CDR1 is SGHRS and CDR2 is YFSETQ in the germline V gene.

The CDR3, as DNA: TGTGCCAGCTCACCACCGGGGGGGGACAATTCACCCCTCCACTTT. Translated: CASSPPGGDNSPLHF. This chain uses TRBV18 with TRBJ1-6; perhaps TRBD1 as D (5 bases). The V gene's germline CDR1 is KGHSH and CDR2 LQKENI. V dropped 0 bases and J dropped 7 bases, with 10 bases sitting between them. The CDR3 totals 15 residues.